These 21 T cell receptor beta chains were sequenced from one sample in a study of T cell responses to AZD1222 COVID-19 vaccine. The protocol was immunoSEQ multiplex PCR, while the TCRdb copy is restricted to in-frame clones and leaves out a portion. The profile shows 95,000 to 110,000 clones, around 87% of them singletons. Specimen: peripheral blood, collected on day 0 of AZD1222 vaccination. These receptors all stem from an adult in good health.

This chain connects TRBV7-3 to TRBJ2-1; 7 positions match TRBD1. CDR1 and CDR2 (germline): SGHTA, FQGTGA. Trimming cost V 5 bases and J 5 bases; bases outside gene matches: 6. The CDR3 has 14 amino acids. The DNA of the CDR3 is TGTGCCAGCAGCGTCACCGGGACAGACAATGAGCAGTTCTTC. Amino acids: CASSVTGTDNEQFF.

The rearrangement links TRBV25-1 to TRBJ2-7; 7 bases are a match to TRBD1. The germline V gene has CDR1 MGHDK and CDR2 SYGVNS. The CDR3 is 17 amino acids. Trimming at V came to 3 bases and at J to 0 bases, leaving 11 bases not matched to a gene. The CDR3 DNA follows: TGTGCCAGCAGTGACCCGTCGACAGGGAGCTACTCCTACGAGCAGTACTTC. It yields the protein CASSDPSTGSYSYEQYF.

The gene calls are TRBV9 and TRBJ1-1; 7 nucleotides align to TRBD1. V was clipped by 4 bases and J by 4 bases; unmatched bases: 19. This CDR3 is 18 amino acids long. Germline CDR1 and CDR2: SGDLS and YYNGEE. DNA for the CDR3: TGTGCCAGCAGCCTCCAATTCGGACAGGTGGGTAAGAGCACTGAAGCTTTCTTT. Amino acid sequence: CASSLQFGQVGKSTEAFF.

V usage is TRBV4-3 and J usage is TRBJ1-1, with D possibly matching TRBD1 (5 bases). The germline V gene encodes CDR1 LGHNA and CDR2 YSLEER. V lost 3 bases, J lost 4 bases, and 12 bases lay in between. The CDR3 totals 14 residues. The CDR3: CASSHLATGTEAFF. DNA of the CDR3: TGCGCCAGCAGCCATCTGGCCACAGGCACTGAAGCTTTCTTT.

The genes are TRBV28 and TRBJ2-7; possibly TRBD1 or TRBD2 for D (5 bases each). The CDR3 spans 15 residues. The V end lost 6 bases, the J end lost 1 base, and 16 bases lay between the germline ends. Germline V gene sequence: CDR1 MDHEN, CDR2 SYDVKM. CDR3 amino acids: CASSPRDRSSYEQYF. CDR3 in DNA: TGTGCCAGCAGCCCTCGGGACCGGTCGTCCTACGAGCAGTACTTC.

This clone has a handful of counts. The chain carries TRBV11-2 and TRBJ2-1; 7 bases map to TRBD2. CDR1 SGHAT and CDR2 FQNNGV come from the germline V gene. The V gene end was trimmed by 2 bases and the J gene end by 6 bases; junction bases not matched to a gene: 10. The CDR3 extends over 16 amino acids. As DNA, the CDR3 is TGTGCCAGCAGCTTATCCTGGACTAGAGGGGTCAATGAGCAGTTCTTC. Protein sequence: CASSLSWTRGVNEQFF.

This chain joins TRBV27 and TRBJ2-7; 9 bases agree with TRBD1. The CDR3 consists of 16 residues. CDR1 is MNHEY and CDR2 is SMNVEV in the germline V gene (reference sequence). Unmatched junction bases numbered 10, after V lost 7 bases and J lost 0 bases. CDR3 nucleotide sequence: TGTGCCAGCAATCCCCCGGGGACAGGGAGCTCCTACGAGCAGTACTTC. It encodes CASNPPGTGSSYEQYF.

Note on this clone: This same CDR3 is encoded by further DNA sequences in the sample. The chain combines TRBV5-1 with TRBJ2-5; D is possibly TRBD1 or TRBD2 (5 bases each). V was pared by 0 bases and J by 3 bases, with 12 bases between. Germline CDR1 is SGHRS and CDR2 is YFSETQ. The CDR3 totals 15 residues. The CDR3 loop reads CASSLAGTEKETQYF. The CDR3, as DNA: TGCGCCAGCAGCTTGGCCGGGACCGAAAAAGAGACCCAGTACTTC.

The rearrangement uses TRBV7-9 and TRBJ2-4; the D gene is possibly TRBD2 (6 bases). The CDR3 consists of 16 residues. Trimming stripped 1 base from V and 3 bases from J, with 13 bases between. The germline V gene has CDR1 SEHNR and CDR2 FQNEAQ (reference sequence). The CDR3 bases are TGTGCCAGCAGCTTAGGACGGGGGTTGGACAAAAACATTCAGTACTTC. Translated: CASSLGRGLDKNIQYF.

The rearrangement joins TRBV3-1 (or the pseudogene TRBV3-2) to TRBJ2-5; no reliable D call. V lost 4 bases, J lost 2 bases, and 14 bases lay in between. CDR3 length equals 15 residues. CDR1 is LGHDT, CDR2 YNNKEL, per germline (reference sequence). The CDR3 bases are TGTGCCAGCAGCCGGGCCTGGACGGTTCAAGAGACCCAGTACTTC. It encodes CASSRAWTVQETQYF.

This chain joins TRBV7-2 and TRBJ1-1; tentative D call: TRBD1 (5 bases). The CDR3 loop spans 14 amino acids. Germline CDR1 SGHTA, CDR2 FQGNSA. The V end was cut by 1 base, the J end by 11 bases, with 17 bases between. This CDR3 is CASSLGRGLEAAFF. The CDR3 DNA reads TGTGCCAGCAGCTTAGGGAGGGGCCTCGAGGCGGCTTTCTTT.

DNA for the CDR3: TGTGCCAGCAGTTTAATCACGGGGGGGATGAATCAGCCCCAGCATTTT. Protein product: CASSLITGGMNQPQHF. The chain is built from TRBV28 and TRBJ1-5; D might be TRBD1 (5 bases). Trimming pared 2 bases from V and 4 bases from J, leaving 15 bases between. CDR3 length equals 16 residues. The germline gives CDR1 MDHEN, CDR2 SYDVKM.

The V and J genes are TRBV7-3 and TRBJ1-1; a possible D gene is TRBD1 (6 bases). Trimming stripped 5 bases from V and 1 base from J, with 11 bases between. The germline gives CDR1 SGHTA, CDR2 FQGTGA. The CDR3 totals 14 residues. CDR3 in amino acids: CASSSGGSNTEAFF. As DNA, the CDR3 is TGTGCCAGCAGCAGTGGGGGCTCGAACACTGAAGCTTTCTTT.

The chain joins TRBV18 to TRBJ1-2; possibly TRBD1 for D (6 bases). CDR1 is KGHSH and CDR2 is LQKENI in the germline V gene. Trimming removed 5 bases at V and 4 bases at J, with 11 bases between. There are 13 residues in the CDR3. The CDR3 DNA reads as TGTGCCAGCTCAGCGACAGGAAGCTATGGCTACACCTTC. Residues: CASSATGSYGYTF. Full variable domain (outside the CDR3, taken from reference TRBV18 and TRBJ1-2): NAGVMQNPRHLVRRRGQEARLRCSPMKGHSHVYWYRQLPEEGLKFMVYLQKENIIDESGMPKERFSAEFPKEGPSILRIQQVVRGDSAAYFCASSATGSYGYTFGSGTRLTVV.

The chain uses TRBV9 and TRBJ1-1; D is possibly TRBD1 (5 bases). The V end lost 3 bases, the J end lost 1 base, and 13 bases lay between the germline ends. The CDR3 has 15 residues. The germline CDR1 and CDR2 sequences are SGDLS and YYNGEE. In DNA, the CDR3 is TGTGCCAGCAGCGCCCGGGACGGGGGGAACACTGAAGCTTTCTTT. Amino acids: CASSARDGGNTEAFF.

The V call is TRBV23-1, the J call TRBJ2-7; D gene unclear. TRBV23-1 is identified as an open reading frame with a role that is uncertain. The CDR3 sequence is 17 residues long. V was pared by 0 bases and J by 1 base, with 16 bases between. The CDR3 region has the DNA TGCGCCAGCAGTCAATCGCCCCAAAGGGCTCTGTCCTACGAGCAGTACTTC. Amino acid sequence: CASSQSPQRALSYEQYF.

This chain joins TRBV4-1 and TRBJ2-1; 11 positions match TRBD1. V lost 1 base to trimming and J lost 8 bases; unmatched junction nucleotides: 7. This CDR3 has 16 amino acids. CDR1 and CDR2 (germline): MGHRA, YSYEKL. In nucleotides, the CDR3 is TGCGCCAGCAGCCAAGTCTCGGACAGGGGGCGAGATGAGCAGTTCTTC. Amino acids: CASSQVSDRGRDEQFF.

This clone was detected once. The chain uses TRBV7-2 and TRBJ1-6, with D uncertain. Germline CDR1 SGHTA, CDR2 FQGNSA. The V end was cut by 4 bases, the J end by 6 bases, with 19 bases between. The CDR3 has 17 amino acids. The CDR3 protein is CASSSRWVRDSNSPLHF. CDR3 nucleotides: TGTGCCAGCAGCTCGCGCTGGGTTCGGGATTCTAATTCACCCCTCCACTTT.

This chain joins TRBV12-3 or TRBV12-4 and TRBJ1-4; 9 nucleotides match TRBD1. This CDR3 comprises 12 residues. With 6 bases clipped from V and 13 bases from J, the junction kept 6 bases outside the gene matches. The CDR3, as DNA: TGTGCCAGCAGCCCTAGACAGGGGGGACTGTTTTTT. This translates into CASSPRQGGLFF.

This rearrangement joins TRBV7-9 to TRBJ2-3; 7 nucleotides agree with TRBD2. CDR1 is SEHNR, CDR2 FQNEAQ, per germline (reference sequence). The length of the CDR3 is 14 residues. Trimming cost V 5 bases and J 0 bases; bases outside gene matches: 2. CDR3 coding DNA: TGTGCCAGCAGCCTTAGCGGGAGCACAGATACGCAGTATTTT. Protein: CASSLSGSTDTQYF.

This sequence joins TRBV4-1 and TRBJ1-1; no definite D call. Germline CDR1 is MGHRA and CDR2 is YSYEKL. Between the trimmed V and J ends, which lost 1 base and 1 base, there was a span of 7 bases. The CDR3 length is 14 residues. CDR3 in amino acids: CASSQVYKNTEAFF. The CDR3 DNA follows: TGCGCCAGCAGCCAAGTATACAAGAACACTGAAGCTTTCTTT.